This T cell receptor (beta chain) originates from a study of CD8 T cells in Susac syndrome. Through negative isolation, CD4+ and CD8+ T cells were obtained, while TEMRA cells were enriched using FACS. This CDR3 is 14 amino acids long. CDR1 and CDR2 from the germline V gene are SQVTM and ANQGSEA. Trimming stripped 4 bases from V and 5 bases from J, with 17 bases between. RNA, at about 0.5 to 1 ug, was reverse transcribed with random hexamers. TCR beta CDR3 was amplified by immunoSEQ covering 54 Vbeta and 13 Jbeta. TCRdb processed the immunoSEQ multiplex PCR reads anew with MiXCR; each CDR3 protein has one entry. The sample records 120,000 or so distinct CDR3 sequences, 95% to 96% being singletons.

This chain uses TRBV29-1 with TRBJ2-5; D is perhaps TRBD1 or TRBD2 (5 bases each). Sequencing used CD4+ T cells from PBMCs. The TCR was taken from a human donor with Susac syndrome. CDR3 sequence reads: CSVGQRTRDETQYF. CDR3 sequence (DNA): TGCAGCGTTGGGCAGAGGACGAGGGACGAGACCCAGTACTTC.